The clone carrying this T cell receptor beta chain was found many times. Antigen unknown. This specimen comes from a study of neurological immune-mediated disorders. For the unsorted libraries, 2 million PBMCs stored at -80 C served as input. Study results and caveats: Patients with HTLV-1-associated myelopathy had the highest level of TCR clonal expansion, whereas patients with multiple sclerosis had the lowest level, falling beneath the level found in healthy controls.

It was by 5'RACE with 10-nucleotide random UMIs that the cDNA was made. Over 160 million TCR-beta sequences from 15-18 subjects came out of each sequencing run. TCRdb reprocessed the 5' RACE reads with MiXCR, giving one entry per CDR3 protein. There are 65,000 to 70,000 distinct CDR3 sequences in the sample; around 4% occur only once, and about 2.4% lies in the top ten. V was clipped by 3 bases and J by 4 bases; unmatched bases: 3. Germline V gives CDR1 DFQATT, CDR2 SNEGSKA (reference sequence). This CDR3 region has 13 residues. The TCR comes from a man aged 50-59 years with multiple sclerosis. The gene calls are TRBV20-1 and TRBJ2-3; the match to TRBD2 covers 8 bases. Input material: PBMCs. The CDR3 loop reads CSASGGAPDTQYF. The CDR3 DNA follows: TGCAGTGCTAGCGGGGGGGCCCCAGATACGCAGTATTTT.